This T cell receptor (beta chain) was sequenced during a study of blood T cell repertoires in COVID-19. The wider study: T cells, B-cell-depleted T cells, or PBMCs provided the cDNA or gDNA that served as material.

The protocol was immunoSEQ multiplex PCR, while the TCRdb copy is restricted to in-frame clones and leaves out a portion. The sample yields around 150,000 clones, 84% seen once. Between the trimmed V and J ends, which lost 6 bases and 1 base, there was a span of 13 bases. Germline lookup yields CDR1 SNHLY and CDR2 FYNNEI. The CDR3 contains 15 residues. This TCR came from a man aged 65 to 79 with acute or convalescent COVID-19. This chain joins TRBV2 and TRBJ2-1; a possible D gene is TRBD1 (5 bases). The specimen was peripheral blood. The CDR3: CASSQGRASYNEQFF. CDR3 in DNA: TGTGCCAGCAGCCAGGGCAGGGCTTCCTACAATGAGCAGTTCTTC.